This T cell receptor beta chain was recovered during a study of blood T cell repertoires in COVID-19. The wider study: Sites across the United States, Italy and Spain contributed samples from acute and convalescent COVID-19. Nucleic acid was either cDNA or gDNA, and it came from T cells, B-cell-depleted T cells, or PBMCs.

Source study methods: Cell counts per sample came from amplifying reference gene primers. TCRdb's copy holds only in-frame clones and misses some; the assay was immunoSEQ multiplex PCR. V, J and clone size derive from that table, while D and trimming were established from the DNA sequence. The sample carries some 400,000 clones, 90% recorded once. The V and J ends lost 7 bases and 3 bases, in that order; junction bases with no gene match: 2. The CDR3 runs 13 residues. CDR1 is PRHDT, CDR2 FYEKMQ, per germline (reference sequence). The clonotype was recovered from a man younger than 30 with active or convalescent COVID-19. Sequenced input: peripheral blood. The rearrangement uses TRBV13 and TRBJ2-5; the match to TRBD2 covers 10 bases. The CDR3 nucleotides are TGTGCCAGCAACCTAGCGGGGGAAGAGACCCAGTACTTC. Translated: CASNLAGEETQYF.